This T cell receptor beta chain was obtained from a study of blood T cell repertoires in COVID-19. TCRdb's table, derived via immunoSEQ multiplex PCR, lists solely in-frame clones and lacks some. The data contain fewer than 450,000 clones, approximately 90% of them singletons. Trimming left V 4 bases short and J 6 bases short, with 13 bases between. The germline V gene has CDR1 SGHNT and CDR2 YYREEE (reference sequence). CDR3 size: 13 residues. The clonotype originates from a woman under 30 who had recovered from COVID-19. V gene TRBV5-4 combines with J gene TRBJ1-2; D gene unclear. Sequencing was performed on PBMCs or T cells enriched from blood (not recorded which). CDR3: CASSTARYNGYTF. CDR3 coding DNA: TGTGCCAGCAGCACCGCGCGATATAATGGCTACACCTTC.